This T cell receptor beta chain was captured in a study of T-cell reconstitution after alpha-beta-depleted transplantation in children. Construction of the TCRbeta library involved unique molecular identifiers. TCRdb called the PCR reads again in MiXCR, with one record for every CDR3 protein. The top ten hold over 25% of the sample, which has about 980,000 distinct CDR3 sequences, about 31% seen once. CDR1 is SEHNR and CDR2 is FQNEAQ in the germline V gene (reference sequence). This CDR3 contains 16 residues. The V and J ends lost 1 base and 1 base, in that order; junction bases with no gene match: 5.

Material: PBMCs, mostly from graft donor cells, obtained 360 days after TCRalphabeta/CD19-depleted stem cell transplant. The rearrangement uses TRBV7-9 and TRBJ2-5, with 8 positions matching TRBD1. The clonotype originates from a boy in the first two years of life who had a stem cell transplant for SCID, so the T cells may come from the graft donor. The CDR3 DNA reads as TGTGCCAGCAGCTTAGGGGACAGGCGGCCCCAAGAGACCCAGTACTTC. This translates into CASSLGDRRPQETQYF.